This T cell receptor (beta chain) was captured by sequencing in a study of regulatory T cells in long-lasting Graves disease. Study in general: For a period under 3 months, newly diagnosed Graves' patients had taken antithyroid drugs. Study-level points and caveats: Persistent-disease Graves' patients showed less TCR diversity than new cases.

For this clonotype: The antigen is undetermined. Being one base from a much bigger clone, this may be a read error.

Time point of the sample: newly diagnosed GD, antithyroid drugs for less than 3 months. Preparation of the TCR library used RNA extracted from PBMCs. For TCR beta, libraries came from iRepertoire HTBI primers and Arm-PCR of CDR3 regions. TCRdb re-derived calls from the multiplex PCR reads in MiXCR, one entry per CDR3 protein. Here the sample spans around 480,000 distinct CDR3 sequences, approximately 16% being singletons. This CDR3 has 16 amino acids. Germline trimming cut 1 base from V and 1 base from J; bases unmatched to any gene: 2. This sample was shared with a second study, whose subject was T cells in Graves' hyperthyroidism and ophthalmopathy.

This sequence joins TRBV12-3 or TRBV12-4 and TRBJ2-4; 9 bases are shared with TRBD1. The sequences come from peripheral blood mononuclear cells (PBMCs), collected at new diagnosis, from a patient treated with antithyroid drugs. The TCR sequence derives from a woman in her forties or fifties with Graves disease. The CDR3 region is CASSLGTGVAKNIQYF. The CDR3 DNA reads TGTGCCAGCAGTTTAGGGACAGGGGTGGCCAAAAACATTCAGTACTTC.